A single sample is the source of the 10 T cell receptor beta chains below, sequenced in a study of T cell responses to AZD1222 COVID-19 vaccine. Clones were read by immunoSEQ multiplex PCR, and TCRdb kept only the in-frame ones, dropping some. The data hold about 150,000 clones, with about 93% observed a single time. Sequenced here: peripheral blood, sampled 28 days after the second AZD1222 dose. Receptors were obtained from an adult who received the AZD1222 COVID-19 vaccine.

The chain uses TRBV7-2 and TRBJ2-3; D remains ambiguous. In germline, CDR1 is SGHTA, CDR2 FQGNSA. Trimming removed 2 bases at V and 5 bases at J, with 8 bases between. The CDR3 is made up of 13 amino acids. The CDR3: CASSLRVQDTQYF. The CDR3 nucleotides are TGTGCCAGCAGCTTAAGGGTCCAAGATACGCAGTATTTT.

The CDR3 spells CASSPGVQETQYF. The CDR3 nucleotides are TGCGCCAGCAGCCCGGGGGTTCAAGAGACCCAGTACTTC. The gene calls are TRBV5-1 and TRBJ2-5, with D maybe TRBD2 (6 bases). This CDR3 is built from 13 residues. Trimming took 4 bases from V and 2 from J, leaving 9 bases between them. Germline V gene lookup returns CDR1 SGHRS and CDR2 YFSETQ.

This clone is a singleton in its sample. This rearrangement joins TRBV19 to TRBJ2-5, with D possibly being TRBD1 (6 bases). The CDR3 runs 15 residues. The germline CDR1 and CDR2 sequences are LNHDA and SQIVND (reference sequence). The V and J ends lost 5 bases and 5 bases respectively, with 18 bases between them. The CDR3 sequence is CASSPGQSLRETQYF. CDR3 nucleotide sequence: TGTGCCAGTAGTCCCGGACAGAGCCTGAGGGAGACCCAGTACTTC. Full variable domain (missing parts from reference TRBV19 and TRBJ2-5): DGGITQSPKYLFRKEGQNVTLSCEQNLNHDAMYWYRQDPGQGLRLIYYSQIVNDFQKGDIAEGYSVSREKKESFPLTVTSAQKNPTAFYLCASSPGQSLRETQYFGPGTRLLVL.

V and J are TRBV2 and TRBJ1-5; D remains unclear. Germline-derived CDR1 and CDR2 are SNHLY and FYNNEI. The CDR3 runs 13 residues. V lost 4 bases, J lost 9 bases, and 13 bases lay in between. The CDR3 DNA reads as TGTGCCAGCAGTGGAGCCTTGATCCTGCCCCAGCATTTT. Translating gives CASSGALILPQHF.

This chain connects TRBV6-2 or TRBV6-3 to TRBJ1-5; TRBD1 matches 7 bases. V was pared by 4 bases and J by 5 bases, with 5 bases of the junction left unmatched. The germline V gene has CDR1 MNHEY and CDR2 SVGEGT. The CDR3 has 14 residues. Here the CDR3 DNA reads TGTGCCAGCAGTTTGGACAGGACTTATCAGCCCCAGCATTTT. It translates to CASSLDRTYQPQHF.

This chain links TRBV6-2 or TRBV6-3 with TRBJ2-1, with 12 bases lining up with TRBD2. Germline assignment: CDR1 MNHEY and CDR2 SVGEGT. V shed 5 bases, J shed 3 bases, and the junction held 5 bases outside the gene matches. CDR3 length: 16 residues. The chain's CDR3 is CASSITSGGLYNEQFF. The CDR3 coding sequence is TGTGCCAGCAGTATAACTAGCGGGGGGCTCTACAATGAGCAGTTCTTC.

The chain combines TRBV5-1 with TRBJ1-1; D might be TRBD1 (5 bases). Per germline, CDR1 SGHRS and CDR2 YFSETQ. V lost 0 bases and J lost 5, with 14 bases in between. This CDR3 has 15 amino acids. The CDR3 reads CASSLEGVSGTEAFF. In DNA, the CDR3 is TGCGCCAGCAGCTTGGAAGGGGTTTCGGGGACTGAAGCTTTCTTT. Combining the CDR3 with reference TRBV5-1 and TRBJ1-1 gives the whole variable domain KAGVTQTPRYLIKTRGQQVTLSCSPISGHRSVSWYQQTPGQGLQFLFEYFSETQRNKGNFPGRFSGRQFSNSRSEMNVSTLELGDSALYLCASSLEGVSGTEAFFGQGTRLTVV.

The V gene is TRBV21-1, the J gene TRBJ1-1. TRBV21-1 is termed a pseudogene. The CDR3 loop spans 14 amino acids. CDR3 protein: CASIPLGTNTEAFF. The CDR3 region has the DNA TGTGCCAGCATTCCCCTCGGGACCAACACTGAAGCTTTCTTT.

The CDR3 reads CASSIWAGTSGANVLTF. The CDR3 region has the DNA TGTGCCAGTAGTATATGGGCAGGGACCTCTGGGGCCAACGTCCTGACTTTC. The chain combines TRBV19 with TRBJ2-6; D may match TRBD1 or TRBD2 (5 bases each). The CDR3 has 17 residues. V lost 2 bases, J lost 0 bases, and 11 bases lay in between. In germline, CDR1 is LNHDA, CDR2 SQIVND (reference sequence).

Only one count was recorded for this clone. This chain connects TRBV4-3 to TRBJ1-1, with no clear D. This CDR3 spans 15 amino acids. The germline CDR1 and CDR2 sequences are LGHNA and YSLEER. Trimming cost V 3 bases and J 4 bases, with 15 bases left between them. CDR3 amino acids: CASSQAVRTSTEAFF. The CDR3 bases are TGCGCCAGCAGCCAGGCCGTCAGGACTAGCACTGAAGCTTTCTTT.